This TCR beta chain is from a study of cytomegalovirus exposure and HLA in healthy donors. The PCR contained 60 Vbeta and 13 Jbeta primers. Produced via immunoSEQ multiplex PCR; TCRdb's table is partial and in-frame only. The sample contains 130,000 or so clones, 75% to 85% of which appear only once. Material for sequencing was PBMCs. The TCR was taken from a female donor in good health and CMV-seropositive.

CDR3 protein: CASSLRQGMKVQYF. The CDR3 nucleotides read TGTGCCAGTAGTCTTCGACAGGGGATGAAGGTGCAGTACTTC. The V and J genes are TRBV19 and TRBJ2-7; 8 nucleotides match TRBD1. Germline assignment: CDR1 LNHDA and CDR2 SQIVND (reference sequence). The CDR3 has 14 amino acids. The trim removed 5 bases at V and 9 bases at J, leaving 12 bases unmatched.